This TCR beta chain is drawn from a study of monozygotic twins with inflammatory bowel disease. UMIs containing a 6-nucleotide sample barcode were added via template switching. After re-calling the 5' RACE reads, TCRdb lists one entry per CDR3 protein, DNA absent. The table counts some 150,000 distinct CDR3 sequences; more than 0.95% lies in the top ten. In germline, CDR1 is MNHEY, CDR2 SVGAGI. The CDR3 is 13 amino acids. This clonotype was obtained from a human donor with ulcerative colitis or Crohn's disease, or a healthy co-twin of an affected twin (not recorded which). The rearrangement joins TRBV6-5 to TRBJ1-5. Material for sequencing was blood. The CDR3 sequence is CASSYGSGQPQHF.